This TCR beta chain came from a study of Ad26.COV2.S vaccination and SARS-CoV-2 variants. Libraries were prepared by immunoSEQ multiplex PCR; TCRdb keeps only in-frame clonotypes and omits some of them. The table includes about 370,000 clones, 89% detected once. Treatment given: about 20 received Ad26.COV2.S at low or high dose, single or two shots; 5 received placebo; per-sample allocation not given. Specimen acquisition occurred on day 63 following the initial vaccine or placebo injection. The CDR3 runs to 15 residues. Germline V gene data show CDR1 as SGHTA and CDR2 as FQGTGA. V was trimmed by 4 bases and J by 6 bases, leaving 15 bases between them. About this clone: Antigen: not known.

General study findings and limits: Those who received the vaccine showed greater spike-specific TCR breadth than those given placebo. TCR breadth and depth analyses may have underestimated total T cell responses.

The source is a person aged 18 to 65 who received the Ad26.COV2.S COVID-19 vaccine or a placebo. Sequenced material: peripheral blood, taken in a trial of Ad26.COV2.S vaccine versus placebo. This chain connects TRBV7-3 to TRBJ2-2, with D unresolved. CDR3 sequence: CASSSTTTTPGELFF. In nucleotides, the CDR3 is TGTGCCAGCAGCTCCACCACCACTACGCCCGGGGAGCTGTTTTTT. Variable domain in full (rest from reference TRBV7-3 and TRBJ2-2): GAGVSQTPSNKVTEKGKYVELRCDPISGHTALYWYRQSLGQGPEFLIYFQGTGAADDSGLPNDRFFAVRPEGSVSTLKIQRTERGDSAVYLCASSSTTTTPGELFFGEGSRLTVL.